The 29 T cell receptor beta chains in this list originate from one sample, sequenced in a study of blood T cell repertoires in COVID-19. The table came from immunoSEQ multiplex PCR; TCRdb's copy has only in-frame clones and leaves some out. The sample has around 200,000 clones, 89% seen once. Sequenced material: PBMCs or T cells enriched from blood (not recorded which). The receptor set was obtained from a woman aged 18-29 years who had recovered from COVID-19.

The chain recombines TRBV5-1 with TRBJ2-7; D remains ambiguous. CDR1 is SGHRS, CDR2 YFSETQ, per germline. Trimming stripped 0 bases from V and 1 base from J, with 8 bases between. The CDR3 loop spans 14 amino acids. The CDR3 is CASSLGPESYEQYF. The CDR3 coding sequence is TGCGCCAGCAGCTTGGGACCGGAGTCCTACGAGCAGTACTTC. The full variable domain, with the rest looked up from reference TRBV5-1 and TRBJ2-7, is KAGVTQTPRYLIKTRGQQVTLSCSPISGHRSVSWYQQTPGQGLQFLFEYFSETQRNKGNFPGRFSGRQFSNSRSEMNVSTLELGDSALYLCASSLGPESYEQYFGPGTRLTVT.

The chain couples TRBV11-2 to TRBJ2-7; TRBD1 matches 7 bases. The CDR3 spans 13 residues. With 3 bases clipped from V and 3 bases from J, the junction kept 2 bases outside the gene matches. Germline assignment: CDR1 SGHAT and CDR2 FQNNGV. The CDR3 sequence is CASSLDRSYEQYF. CDR3 DNA sequence: TGTGCCAGCAGCTTGGACAGGAGCTACGAGCAGTACTTC. Variable domain in full (rest from reference TRBV11-2 and TRBJ2-7): EAGVAQSPRYKIIEKRQSVAFWCNPISGHATLYWYQQILGQGPKLLIQFQNNGVVDDSQLPKDRFSAERLKGVDSTLKIQPAKLEDSAVYLCASSLDRSYEQYFGPGTRLTVT.

This clone was found a few times. The chain links TRBV4-1 to TRBJ2-1; TRBD2 matches 10 bases. The germline CDR1 and CDR2 sequences are MGHRA and YSYEKL. The V gene end was trimmed by 0 bases and the J gene end by 0 bases; junction bases not matched to a gene: 8. The CDR3 runs 19 residues. CDR3 loop: CASSQDRRASGSSYNEQFF. CDR3 bases: TGCGCCAGCAGCCAAGATCGGCGGGCTAGCGGGAGCTCCTACAATGAGCAGTTCTTC.

The chain uses TRBV6-1 and TRBJ2-7; TRBD1 matches at 7 bases. This CDR3 spans 13 amino acids. Trimming cost V 6 bases and J 4 bases; bases outside gene matches: 6. The germline V gene has CDR1 MNHNS and CDR2 SASEGT. In nucleotides, the CDR3 is TGTGCCAGCAGCTACAGGGGTTCTTACGAGCAGTACTTC. Translating it yields CASSYRGSYEQYF.

This chain links TRBV19 with TRBJ1-2; D perhaps matches TRBD1 (5 bases). This CDR3 has 14 residues. CDR1 is LNHDA and CDR2 is SQIVND in the germline V gene (reference sequence). Between the trimmed V and J ends, which lost 3 bases and 4 bases, there was a span of 12 bases. Here the CDR3 DNA reads TGTGCCAGTAGTATGGAGCCAGGGCGCTATGGCTACACCTTC. Residues: CASSMEPGRYGYTF.

The genes are TRBV5-1 and TRBJ2-2; 7 nucleotides agree with TRBD2. The V gene end was trimmed by 4 bases and the J gene end by 4 bases; junction bases not matched to a gene: 10. This CDR3 comprises 16 residues. Germline CDR1 reads SGHRS; CDR2 reads YFSETQ. CDR3 DNA: TGCGCCAGCAGCCCCAGCCCGACTAGCTCCACCGGGGAGCTGTTTTTT. Amino acids: CASSPSPTSSTGELFF.

The chain uses TRBV11-1 and TRBJ2-5, with TRBD2 identical over 11 bases. CDR3 length equals 14 residues. The trim removed 4 bases at V and 4 bases at J, leaving 2 bases unmatched. Germline V lookup: CDR1 SGHAT, CDR2 FQDESV (reference sequence). The CDR3, as DNA: TGTGCCAGCAGCTCCCTAGCGGGAGGAGAGACCCAGTACTTC. As protein: CASSSLAGGETQYF. Complete variable domain (other parts from reference TRBV11-1 and TRBJ2-5): EAEVAQSPRYKITEKSQAVAFWCDPISGHATLYWYRQILGQGPELLVQFQDESVVDDSQLPKDRFSAERLKGVDSTLKIQPAELGDSAMYLCASSSLAGGETQYFGPGTRLLVL.

The rearrangement uses TRBV5-5 and TRBJ2-7, with TRBD1 matching over 9 bases. With 4 bases clipped from V and 4 bases from J, the junction kept 9 bases outside the gene matches. In germline, CDR1 is SGHKS, CDR2 YYEKEE (reference sequence). This CDR3 has 15 amino acids. CDR3 DNA sequence: TGTGCCAGCAGCCCTCGACAGGGGGGGGGTTACGAGCAGTACTTC. Translation gives CASSPRQGGGYEQYF.

The J gene is TRBJ2-2, the V gene TRBV13; 8 bases align to TRBD1. The CDR3 spans 14 residues. V trimming: 5 bases; J trimming: 7 bases; junction bases outside the gene matches: 6. Germline CDR1 and CDR2: PRHDT and FYEKMQ (reference sequence). The CDR3 loop is CASSIGQGGGELFF. Written as DNA, the CDR3 is TGTGCCAGCAGCATTGGACAGGGAGGCGGGGAGCTGTTTTTT.

For the CDR3, the DNA is TGTGCTTTAACTAGCGGGGTAGGAACAGATACGCAGTATTTT. Encoded protein: CALTSGVGTDTQYF. V is TRBV30 and J is TRBJ2-3, with 10 positions matching TRBD2. The CDR3 contains 14 residues. Germline loops: CDR1 GTSNPN, CDR2 SVGIG (reference sequence).

This clone appeared once. The rearrangement uses TRBV18 and TRBJ2-5; tentatively, D is TRBD1 (5 bases). CDR3 length equals 13 residues. Trimming shortened V by 3 bases and J by 4 bases, and 9 bases separated the two germline ends. Germline lookup yields CDR1 KGHSH and CDR2 LQKENI. This chain's CDR3 is CASSPRVAETQYF. CDR3 nucleotides: TGTGCCAGCTCACCCAGGGTAGCAGAGACCCAGTACTTC.

V and J are TRBV28 and TRBJ1-2; TRBD1 agrees at 8 bases. Germline values: CDR1 MDHEN, CDR2 SYDVKM. Trimming at V came to 5 bases and at J to 0 bases, leaving 8 bases not matched to a gene. The CDR3 runs 16 residues. The CDR3 loop is CASSPPPDRANYGYTF. The CDR3 DNA sequence: TGTGCCAGCAGTCCCCCCCCGGACAGGGCTAACTATGGCTACACCTTC.

This rearrangement joins TRBV2 to TRBJ1-5, with D unclear. V lost 7 bases, J lost 7 bases, and 14 bases lay in between. This CDR3 is built from 13 residues. The V gene's germline CDR1 is SNHLY and CDR2 FYNNEI. CDR3 nucleotides: TGTGCCAGCAAAGGGATAGGAGGACAGCCCCAGCATTTT. Protein sequence: CASKGIGGQPQHF. The complete variable domain, with remaining parts taken from reference TRBV2 and TRBJ1-5, reads EPEVTQTPSHQVTQMGQEVILRCVPISNHLYFYWYRQILGQKVEFLVSFYNNEISEKSEIFDDQFSVERPDGSNFTLKIRSTKLEDSAMYFCASKGIGGQPQHFGDGTRLSIL.

V usage is TRBV5-4 and J usage is TRBJ2-1; 10 bases fit TRBD2. Germline V gene lookup returns CDR1 SGHNT and CDR2 YYREEE (reference sequence). This CDR3 region has 14 residues. V was clipped by 5 bases and J by 8 bases; unmatched bases: 7. CDR3 region: CASSPSGRRDEQFF. The CDR3 bases are TGTGCCAGCAGTCCTAGCGGGAGAAGAGATGAGCAGTTCTTC.

The gene calls are TRBV6-4 and TRBJ2-1, with 13 positions matching TRBD2. Germline-derived CDR1 and CDR2 are MRHNA and SNTAGT. The CDR3 has 15 residues. J was trimmed by 8 bases and V by 3 bases; bases with no gene match: 4. CDR3 DNA: TGTGCCAGCAGTGATAGGACTAGCGGGAGCGATGAGCAGTTCTTC. This encodes CASSDRTSGSDEQFF.

In this sample, this clone turned up a few times. The genes are TRBV7-9 and TRBJ1-1, with TRBD1 matching over 7 bases. Germline trimming cut 5 bases from V and 6 bases from J; bases unmatched to any gene: 12. This CDR3 comprises 15 residues. The germline CDR1 and CDR2 sequences are SEHNR and FQNEAQ (reference sequence). The CDR3 loop reads CASSAGRQGTPEAFF. The CDR3 DNA reads TGTGCCAGCAGCGCTGGTCGACAGGGTACGCCTGAAGCTTTCTTT.

This clone showed up just once. The chain joins TRBV28 to TRBJ2-1, with 9 positions matching TRBD1. The CDR3 is made up of 16 amino acids. Losses at the gene ends were 6 bases for V and 6 bases for J; bases not matched to a gene: 12. Germline CDR1 MDHEN, CDR2 SYDVKM. The CDR3 DNA reads as TGTGCCAGCAGCCGAATCCGTGGGACAGGGTCCAATGAGCAGTTCTTC. Encoded protein: CASSRIRGTGSNEQFF. The full variable domain, rest sourced from reference TRBV28 and TRBJ2-1, is DVKVTQSSRYLVKRTGEKVFLECVQDMDHENMFWYRQDPGLGLRLIYFSYDVKMKEKGDIPEGYSVSREKKERFSLILESASTNQTSMYLCASSRIRGTGSNEQFFGPGTRLTVL.

The chain combines TRBV28 with TRBJ2-7; 7 bases align to TRBD2. The CDR3 spans 14 residues. Germline V gene sequence: CDR1 MDHEN, CDR2 SYDVKM. Losses at the gene ends were 6 bases for V and 2 bases for J; bases not matched to a gene: 7. CDR3 in DNA: TGTGCCAGCAGGCGTAGCGGGCCAGCCTACGAGCAGTACTTC. This sequence encodes CASRRSGPAYEQYF.

This sequence joins TRBV27 and TRBJ2-1, with 11 bases that match TRBD2. V trimming: 5 bases; J trimming: 7 bases; junction bases outside the gene matches: 19. The CDR3 runs to 19 residues. Germline CDR1 and CDR2: MNHEY and SMNVEV (reference sequence). The chain's CDR3 is CASSLLLAGVSGYRNEQFF. The CDR3 DNA reads as TGTGCCAGCAGTCTCCTACTAGCGGGAGTTAGTGGGTATCGGAATGAGCAGTTCTTC.

This chain's CDR3 is CSATPHYEQYF. CDR3 nucleotides: TGCAGTGCTACCCCACACTACGAGCAGTACTTC. The chain has TRBV20-1 and TRBJ2-7; D gene uncertain. CDR1 is DFQATT, CDR2 SNEGSKA, per germline (reference sequence). The CDR3 has 11 residues. V was shortened by 4 bases and J by 3 bases, with 7 bases between the two germline ends.

The gene calls are TRBV24-1 and TRBJ1-3; the D is unclear. Per germline, CDR1 KGHDR and CDR2 SFDVKD. The CDR3 runs to 15 residues. With 3 bases removed from V and 0 bases from J, the gap between germline ends came to 8 bases. The CDR3 sequence: CATSDSRLSGNTIYF. The CDR3 DNA sequence: TGTGCCACCAGTGATAGCCGACTCTCTGGAAACACCATATATTTT.

The rearrangement uses TRBV5-1 and TRBJ2-1, with 8 bases fitting TRBD2. CDR1 and CDR2 (germline): SGHRS, YFSETQ. V lost 0 bases, J lost 9 bases, and 8 bases stayed unmatched. This CDR3 spans 15 amino acids. CDR3 DNA sequence: TGCGCCAGCAGCTTGGGGGGACTAGAGCGACCTGAGCAGTTCTTC. Amino acid sequence: CASSLGGLERPEQFF.

The chain uses TRBV18 and TRBJ2-2, with 10 bases identical to TRBD1. With V trimmed by 5 bases and J by 3 bases, 3 bases remained unmatched. Germline assignment: CDR1 KGHSH and CDR2 LQKENI. The CDR3 consists of 15 residues. The CDR3: CASSSTGGYTGELFF. The CDR3 DNA is TGTGCCAGCTCATCGACAGGGGGCTACACCGGGGAGCTGTTTTTT.

V and J are TRBV15 and TRBJ1-3; the D gene is possibly TRBD1 (5 bases). CDR1 and CDR2 (germline): LNHNV, YYDKDF (reference sequence). The CDR3 spans 13 residues. V gave up 6 bases and J gave up 4 bases, with 10 bases separating them. The CDR3 bases are TGTGCCACCAGTATGGGGCCGGGAAACACCATATATTTT. It encodes CATSMGPGNTIYF.

In regard to this clone: A read error may account for a junction end that differs from germline. The chain joins TRBV7-7 to TRBJ2-2, with D possibly TRBD1 on 5 matching bases. There are 15 residues in the CDR3. The germline CDR1 and CDR2 sequences are SSHAT and FNYEAQ (reference sequence). The CDR3 here is CASSRNTGNTGELFF. The CDR3, as DNA: TGTGCTAGCAGCCGGAATACAGGGAACACCGGGGAGCTGTTTTTT.

The J gene is TRBJ2-7, the V gene TRBV9, with 8 bases matching TRBD1. Germline V gene data show CDR1 as SGDLS and CDR2 as YYNGEE. The CDR3 length is 12 residues. V was clipped by 7 bases and J by 3 bases; unmatched bases: 3. The CDR3 reads CASVRGLYEQYF. The CDR3 DNA is TGTGCCAGCGTCAGGGGGCTCTACGAGCAGTACTTC.

V usage is TRBV27 and J usage is TRBJ1-1, with a possible D match to TRBD1 (5 bases). From germline, CDR1 is MNHEY and CDR2 SMNVEV (reference sequence). V was clipped by 7 bases and J by 1 base, with 10 bases between them. This CDR3 is 13 amino acids long. CDR3 sequence (DNA): TGTGCCAGCAAGAATCAGGGGAACACTGAAGCTTTCTTT. It is translated as CASKNQGNTEAFF.

In its sample, this clone was seen once. The chain carries TRBV6-5 and TRBJ2-7; 8 nucleotides match TRBD2. Trimming took 10 bases from V and 2 from J; bases not matched to a gene: 13. The CDR3 extends over 15 amino acids. Germline-derived CDR1 and CDR2 are MNHEY and SVGAGI. The CDR3 is CATTQGAGETYEQYF. The CDR3 bases are TGTGCCACCACCCAAGGAGCGGGGGAAACCTACGAGCAGTACTTC.

V usage is TRBV2 and J usage is TRBJ1-1; TRBD1 is a possible D gene (6 bases). The CDR3 is 15 amino acids. V lost 6 bases and J 0 bases, leaving 14 bases between the germline ends. The germline V gene has CDR1 SNHLY and CDR2 FYNNEI. The CDR3 protein is CASSPQGFLNTEAFF. The CDR3 DNA is TGTGCCAGCAGCCCGCAGGGGTTTCTGAACACTGAAGCTTTCTTT.